This T cell receptor beta chain was observed in a study of PD-L1 blockade in urothelial cancer. Study-level background: From 2014, patients received atezolizumab, given as 1,200 mg intravenously every 3 weeks. Men with urothelial cancer arising in the bladder made up most of the roughly 30 patients.

Germline lookup yields CDR1 LNHDA and CDR2 SQIVND (reference sequence). The CDR3 has 11 residues. The germline V and J ends were trimmed by 10 bases and 10 bases, with 14 bases remaining between them. TCRdb keeps only in-frame clones here, not all; method: immunoSEQ multiplex PCR. The sample lists approximately 15,000 clones; about nine tenths were seen once. The chain uses TRBV19 and TRBJ2-1; D remains unclear. The sample consisted of PBMCs, taken around atezolizumab (anti-PD-L1) treatment. This receptor was obtained from a middle-aged man with urothelial cancer. The CDR3 region is CATRKEMEQFF. The CDR3 bases are TGTGCCACCCGAAAGGAGATGGAGCAGTTCTTC.